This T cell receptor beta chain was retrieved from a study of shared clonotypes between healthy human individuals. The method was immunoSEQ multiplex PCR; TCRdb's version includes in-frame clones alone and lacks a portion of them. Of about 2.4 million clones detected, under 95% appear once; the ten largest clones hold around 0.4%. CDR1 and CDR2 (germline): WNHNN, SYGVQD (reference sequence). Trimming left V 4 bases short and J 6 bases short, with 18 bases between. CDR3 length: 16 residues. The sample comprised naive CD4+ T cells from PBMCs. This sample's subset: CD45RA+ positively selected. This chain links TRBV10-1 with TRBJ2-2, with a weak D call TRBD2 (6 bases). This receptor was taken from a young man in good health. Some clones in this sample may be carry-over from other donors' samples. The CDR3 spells CASSATLGGRPGELFF. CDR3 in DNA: TGCGCCAGCAGTGCCACACTGGGAGGACGTCCCGGGGAGCTGTTTTTT.